The 10 T cell receptor beta chains below all came from one sample that was sequenced in a study of regulatory T cells in long-lasting Graves disease. Through Arm-PCR of CDR3 regions and iRepertoire HTBI primers, TCR beta libraries were built. TCRdb passed the multiplex PCR reads through MiXCR, listing each CDR3 protein once. The table has 650,000 to 850,000 distinct CDR3 sequences, 30% seen once. The sample's time point: persistent/refractory GD, antithyroid drugs over 5 years with positive TRAb. Scientists built the TCR library using RNA that was extracted from PBMCs. The sample was peripheral blood mononuclear cells (PBMCs), taken when the disease was refractory, from a patient treated with antithyroid drugs. The receptor set was obtained from a female donor with Graves disease.

The chain links TRBV30 to TRBJ1-1; tentative D call: TRBD1 (5 bases). Per germline, CDR1 GTSNPN and CDR2 SVGIG (reference sequence). The CDR3 runs to 11 residues. V lost 4 bases and J lost 7, with 10 bases in between. The CDR3 spells CAWNAGGEAFF. DNA of the CDR3: TGTGCCTGGAACGCGGGGGGTGAAGCTTTCTTT. The complete variable domain, with remaining parts taken from reference TRBV30 and TRBJ1-1, reads SQTIHQWPATLVQPVGSPLSLECTVEGTSNPNLYWYRQAAGRGLQLLFYSVGIGQISSEVPQNLSASRPQDRQFILSSKKLLLSDSGFYLCAWNAGGEAFFGQGTRLTVV.

The chain couples TRBV20-1 to TRBJ2-7; 10 bases are shared with TRBD1. The J segment lost 5 bases and the V segment lost 3 bases, leaving 7 bases of the junction unmatched. The CDR3 is made up of 14 amino acids. CDR1 is DFQATT, CDR2 SNEGSKA, per germline (reference sequence). As DNA, the CDR3 is TGCAGTGCTAGTTCGGGACAGGGGTACGACGAGCAGTACTTC. Translating gives CSASSGQGYDEQYF.

This clonotype showed up many times. This sequence joins TRBV12-3 or TRBV12-4 and TRBJ1-2; 10 bases are shared with TRBD1. The CDR3 covers 13 residues. V was pared by 6 bases and J by 8 bases, with 6 bases of the junction left unmatched. CDR3 sequence: CASRSDRGGGYTF. For the CDR3, the DNA is TGTGCCAGCAGGTCGGACAGGGGGGGCGGCTACACCTTC.

V and J are TRBV12-3 or TRBV12-4 and TRBJ1-6, with D possibly matching TRBD1 (6 bases). The CDR3 covers 14 residues. The V end was cut by 3 bases, the J end by 5 bases, with 8 bases between. The CDR3 DNA reads as TGTGCCAGCAGTTTGGGGGCGAATAATTCACCCCTCCACTTT. Its translation: CASSLGANNSPLHF.

The table lists this clonotype with a few counts. This chain links TRBV20-1 with TRBJ1-1; D call uncertain. The CDR3 spans 13 residues. Looked up from germline, CDR1 is DFQATT and CDR2 is SNEGSKA (reference sequence). Trimming cost V 3 bases and J 0 bases, with 8 bases left between them. The CDR3 DNA is TGCAGTGCTAGCACCACAGTGAACACTGAAGCTTTCTTT. It codes for CSASTTVNTEAFF.

The V call is TRBV3-1, the J call TRBJ1-1, with a weak D call TRBD1 (5 bases). The V gene lost 6 bases and the J gene lost 1 base, with 12 bases spanning the gap. This CDR3 spans 14 amino acids. The germline gives CDR1 LGHDT, CDR2 YNNKEL (reference sequence). CDR3 sequence: CASRSRVRNTEAFF. DNA of the CDR3: TGTGCCAGCAGGAGCAGGGTACGGAACACTGAAGCTTTCTTT.

In this sample, this clonotype turned up a few times. This rearrangement joins TRBV3-1 to TRBJ1-6; D remains unclear. The CDR3 has 14 residues. The V end lost 5 bases, the J end lost 8 bases, and 13 bases lay between the germline ends. The germline CDR1 and CDR2 sequences are LGHDT and YNNKEL (reference sequence). CDR3 in amino acids: CASSLMGWHSPLHF. In DNA form, the CDR3 reads TGTGCCAGCAGCTTGATGGGGTGGCATTCACCCCTCCACTTT.

This clonotype was observed a single time. The V call is TRBV29-1, the J call TRBJ2-7; 8 bases agree with TRBD1. The J segment lost 4 bases and the V segment lost 0 bases, leaving 5 bases of the junction unmatched. The CDR3 runs to 14 residues. From germline, CDR1 is SQVTM and CDR2 ANQGSEA. The CDR3 loop reads CSVEDRQGSYEQYF. In DNA, the CDR3 is TGCAGCGTTGAAGACCGACAGGGGTCGTACGAGCAGTACTTC.

This chain joins TRBV10-3 and TRBJ1-5; no firm D call. Germline V gene lookup returns CDR1 ENHRY and CDR2 SYGVKD. The V end was cut by 0 bases, the J end by 0 bases, with 6 bases between. This CDR3 contains 15 residues. The DNA for the CDR3 is TGTGCCATCAGTGAGTCCCGGAATAGCAATCAGCCCCAGCATTTT. Translating gives CAISESRNSNQPQHF.

The chain is built from TRBV7-3 and TRBJ1-1, with D hard to call. CDR1 and CDR2 (germline): SGHTA, FQGTGA. Trimming cost V 1 base and J 5 bases, with 11 bases left between them. The CDR3 loop spans 14 amino acids. The CDR3 reads CASSLIGPLTEAFF. The CDR3 nucleotides read TGTGCCAGCAGCTTAATAGGGCCCTTAACTGAAGCTTTCTTT.